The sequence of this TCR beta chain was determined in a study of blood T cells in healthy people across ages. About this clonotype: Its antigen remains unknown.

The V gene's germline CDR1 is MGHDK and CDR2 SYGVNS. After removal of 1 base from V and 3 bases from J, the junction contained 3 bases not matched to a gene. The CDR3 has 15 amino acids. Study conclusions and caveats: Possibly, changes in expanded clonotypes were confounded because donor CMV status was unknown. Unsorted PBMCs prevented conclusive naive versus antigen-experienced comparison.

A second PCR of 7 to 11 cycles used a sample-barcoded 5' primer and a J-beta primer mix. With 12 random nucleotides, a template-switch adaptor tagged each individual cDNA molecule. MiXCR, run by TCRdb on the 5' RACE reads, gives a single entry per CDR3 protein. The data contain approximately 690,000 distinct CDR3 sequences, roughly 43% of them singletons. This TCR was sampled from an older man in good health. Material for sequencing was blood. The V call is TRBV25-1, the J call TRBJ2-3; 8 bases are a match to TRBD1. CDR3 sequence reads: CASSELNRGTDTQYF. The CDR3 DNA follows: TGTGCCAGCAGTGAATTAAACAGGGGGACAGATACGCAGTATTTT.